Listed below are T cell receptor beta chains from one sample, sequenced in a study of blood T cell repertoires in COVID-19. Profiled with immunoSEQ multiplex PCR; TCRdb holds only in-frame clones, not every one. The sample holds 14,000 or so clones; 80% to 90% are singletons and the top ten take over 12%. Sequenced material: peripheral blood. These receptors all come from a man aged 45 to 65 with active COVID-19. Both conserved end residues are part of each CDR3. The order of the fields is clone size, J gene, V gene, D gene, CDR3 protein, CDR3 DNA. A D gene is named only where the DNA matches it firmly. Rows give clone size only sometimes, using once, few, many, or a class for an expanded clone.

size: once
J: TRBJ2-5
V: TRBV7-7
D: NA
CDR3: CASSAGRLVSPKTQYF
DNA: TGTGCTAGCAGCGCGGGAAGACTAGTTAGCCCCAAGACCCAGTACTTC

size: NA
J: TRBJ1-1
V: TRBV3-1/TRBV3-2
D: TRBD1
CDR3: CASRARQGSAAFF
DNA: TGTGCCAGCAGGGCAAGACAGGGAAGTGCAGCTTTCTTT

size: NA
J: TRBJ2-1
V: TRBV9
D: TRBD2
CDR3: CASSVDLAGATSYNEQFF
DNA: TGTGCCAGCAGCGTAGATCTAGCGGGAGCAACCTCCTACAATGAGCAGTTCTTC

size: NA
J: TRBJ1-2
V: TRBV30
D: NA
CDR3: CAWSVQANYGYTF
DNA: TGTGCCTGGAGTGTACAGGCTAACTATGGCTACACCTTC

size: NA
J: TRBJ1-6
V: TRBV28
D: TRBD1
CDR3: CASSLWLGQGFSPLHF
DNA: TGTGCCAGCAGTTTATGGTTGGGACAGGGTTTCTCACCCCTCCACTTT

size: NA
J: TRBJ2-3
V: TRBV5-4
D: NA
CDR3: CASSLVGSTDTQYF
DNA: TGTGCCAGCAGCTTGGTTGGCAGCACAGATACGCAGTATTTT

size: NA
J: TRBJ1-1
V: TRBV24-1
D: TRBD1
CDR3: CATSRGTAENTEAFF
DNA: TGTGCCACCAGTAGGGGGACAGCGGAGAACACTGAAGCTTTCTTT

size: NA
J: TRBJ2-3
V: TRBV27
D: NA
CDR3: CASSIGGRGTDTQYF
DNA: TGTGCCAGCAGTATAGGGGGTCGGGGCACAGATACGCAGTATTTT

size: NA
J: TRBJ1-1
V: TRBV4-3
D: NA
CDR3: CASSQETENTEAFF
DNA: TGCGCCAGCAGCCAAGAGACAGAGAACACTGAAGCTTTCTTT

size: NA
J: TRBJ2-3
V: TRBV16
D: NA
CDR3: CASSQSVPSPTDTQYF
DNA: TGTGCCAGCAGCCAATCGGTTCCTAGCCCCACAGATACGCAGTATTTT

size: NA
J: TRBJ1-4
V: TRBV6-1
D: NA
CDR3: CASSEGAGREKLFF
DNA: TGTGCCAGCAGTGAAGGGGCAGGGAGGGAAAAACTGTTTTTT

size: NA
J: TRBJ2-1
V: TRBV19
D: TRBD2
CDR3: CASSITGTSGYNEQFF
DNA: TGTGCCAGTAGTATCACCGGGACTAGCGGGTACAATGAGCAGTTCTTC

size: NA
J: TRBJ1-1
V: TRBV14
D: TRBD1
CDR3: CASSQDTGGEAFF
DNA: TGTGCCAGCAGCCAAGATACAGGGGGCGAAGCTTTCTTT

size: NA
J: TRBJ2-5
V: TRBV11-3
D: NA
CDR3: CASSLGAGGLSNQETQYF
DNA: TGTGCCAGCAGCTTAGGGGCTGGAGGACTCAGCAACCAAGAGACCCAGTACTTC

size: once
J: TRBJ1-5
V: TRBV24-1
D: NA
CDR3: CATSDGYGEQPQHF
DNA: TGTGCCACCAGTGATGGGTATGGGGAGCAGCCCCAGCATTTT

size: NA
J: TRBJ1-2
V: TRBV6-2/TRBV6-3
D: TRBD1
CDR3: CASSYRQGAVGYGYTF
DNA: TGTGCCAGCAGTTACCGACAGGGGGCGGTCGGCTATGGCTACACCTTC

size: NA
J: TRBJ2-7
V: TRBV7-2
D: TRBD2
CDR3: CASSLGPSGLSYEQYF
DNA: TGTGCCAGCAGCTTAGGGCCTAGCGGACTCTCCTACGAGCAGTACTTC

size: NA
J: TRBJ1-5
V: TRBV19
D: TRBD1
CDR3: CASRLNRGRDQPQHF
DNA: TGTGCCAGTAGACTAAACAGGGGGCGCGATCAGCCCCAGCATTTT

size: once
J: TRBJ2-1
V: TRBV6-2/TRBV6-3
D: TRBD2
CDR3: CASSYSSDSGRFAYNEQFF
DNA: TGTGCCAGCAGTTACTCGAGTGATAGCGGGAGATTCGCCTACAATGAGCAGTTCTTC

size: NA
J: TRBJ2-1
V: TRBV4-1
D: TRBD2
CDR3: CASSQEGNPGGDEQFF
DNA: TGCGCCAGCAGCCAAGAGGGGAACCCGGGGGGTGATGAGCAGTTCTTC

size: NA
J: TRBJ2-7
V: TRBV28
D: NA
CDR3: CASSRQLKKRWPYEQYF
DNA: TGTGCCAGCAGTAGACAGCTTAAAAAAAGGTGGCCCTACGAGCAGTACTTC

size: NA
J: TRBJ1-3
V: TRBV3-1/TRBV3-2
D: NA
CDR3: CASSQKTDGNTIYF
DNA: TGTGCCAGCAGCCAAAAGACAGATGGAAACACCATATATTTT

size: NA
J: TRBJ2-3
V: TRBV30
D: NA
CDR3: CAWSTQVEAQYF
DNA: TGTGCCTGGAGTACCCAGGTGGAAGCGCAGTATTTT

size: NA
J: TRBJ2-2
V: TRBV4-2
D: NA
CDR3: CASSQDGVYTGELFF
DNA: TGTGCCAGCAGCCAAGATGGAGTTTACACCGGGGAGCTGTTTTTT

size: NA
J: TRBJ1-2
V: TRBV25-1
D: NA
CDR3: CASGGGYGYTF
DNA: TGTGCCAGCGGAGGCGGGTATGGCTACACCTTC

size: NA
J: TRBJ2-1
V: TRBV4-3
D: TRBD2
CDR3: CASSPLANPPNEQFF
DNA: TGCGCCAGCAGCCCACTAGCGAATCCACCCAATGAGCAGTTCTTC

size: NA
J: TRBJ1-2
V: TRBV10-3
D: TRBD1
CDR3: CAIRGTGGDYGYTF
DNA: TGTGCCATCAGGGGGACAGGGGGCGACTATGGCTACACCTTC

size: NA
J: TRBJ2-1
V: TRBV7-7
D: TRBD2
CDR3: CASSSGLAAYNEQFF
DNA: TGTGCTAGCAGCTCCGGACTAGCGGCCTACAATGAGCAGTTCTTC

size: NA
J: TRBJ2-7
V: TRBV5-4
D: NA
CDR3: CASSLGLQGKRGEQYF
DNA: TGTGCCAGCAGCTTGGGCCTCCAGGGGAAGCGGGGCGAGCAGTACTTC

size: NA
J: TRBJ2-2
V: TRBV6-2/TRBV6-3
D: TRBD2
CDR3: CASSDGTSGIYTGELFF
DNA: TGTGCCAGCAGCGACGGGACTAGCGGGATTTATACCGGGGAGCTGTTTTTT

size: NA
J: TRBJ1-3
V: TRBV5-5
D: TRBD1
CDR3: CASSLQGAGNTIYF
DNA: TGTGCCAGCAGCCTACAGGGGGCTGGAAACACCATATATTTT

size: NA
J: TRBJ1-4
V: TRBV5-6
D: TRBD1
CDR3: CASSSPGQFHEKLFF
DNA: TGTGCCAGCAGCTCACCGGGACAGTTCCACGAAAAACTGTTTTTT

size: NA
J: TRBJ1-1
V: TRBV5-4
D: NA
CDR3: CAGAERGRYTEAFF
DNA: TGTGCCGGAGCTGAGCGGGGCCGGTACACTGAAGCTTTCTTT

size: NA
J: TRBJ2-1
V: TRBV7-3
D: TRBD1
CDR3: CASSPGTGSNEQFF
DNA: TGTGCCAGCAGCCCAGGGACAGGCTCCAATGAGCAGTTCTTC

size: NA
J: TRBJ2-1
V: TRBV9
D: NA
CDR3: CASSVSGTSYNEQFF
DNA: TGTGCCAGCAGCGTAAGTGGGACTTCCTACAATGAGCAGTTCTTC

size: NA
J: TRBJ2-1
V: TRBV7-8
D: NA
CDR3: CASSLVQVVEQFF
DNA: TGTGCCAGCAGCTTAGTCCAGGTCGTTGAGCAGTTCTTC

size: NA
J: TRBJ1-2
V: TRBV5-4
D: TRBD1
CDR3: CASTDRASYGYTF
DNA: TGTGCCAGCACCGACAGGGCAAGCTATGGCTACACCTTC

size: NA
J: TRBJ1-3
V: TRBV2
D: NA
CDR3: CASTGVIRNTIYF
DNA: TGTGCCAGCACGGGGGTGATAAGGAACACCATATATTTT

size: NA
J: TRBJ2-1
V: TRBV24-1
D: NA
CDR3: CATSDMLADEQFF
DNA: TGTGCCACCAGTGATATGCTAGCAGATGAGCAGTTCTTC

size: NA
J: TRBJ1-1
V: TRBV6-5
D: NA
CDR3: CASSYRITAMNTEAFF
DNA: TGTGCCAGCAGTTACCGGATAACAGCCATGAACACTGAAGCTTTCTTT

size: few
J: TRBJ1-2
V: TRBV14
D: NA
CDR3: CASSQGVAGRHYGYTF
DNA: TGTGCCAGCAGCCAAGGCGTTGCAGGGCGACACTATGGCTACACCTTC

size: once
J: TRBJ2-1
V: TRBV20-1
D: TRBD2
CDR3: CSASPRLAGVMDEQFF
DNA: TGCAGTGCTAGTCCGCGACTAGCGGGAGTGATGGATGAGCAGTTCTTC

size: NA
J: TRBJ2-5
V: TRBV23-1
D: TRBD1
CDR3: CASSQSGYRGVQTQYF
DNA: TGCGCCAGCAGTCAATCCGGGTACAGGGGTGTACAGACCCAGTACTTC

size: NA
J: TRBJ2-1
V: TRBV4-1
D: NA
CDR3: CASSQDGLYEQFF
DNA: TGCGCCAGCAGCCAAGATGGGCTCTATGAGCAGTTCTTC

size: NA
J: TRBJ2-5
V: TRBV9
D: NA
CDR3: CASSVGTTQETQYF
DNA: TGTGCCAGCAGCGTAGGGACTACCCAAGAGACCCAGTACTTC

size: NA
J: TRBJ2-1
V: TRBV18
D: TRBD2
CDR3: CASSPTSVNYNEQFF
DNA: TGTGCCAGCTCACCAACTAGCGTAAACTACAATGAGCAGTTCTTC

size: NA
J: TRBJ2-3
V: TRBV5-6
D: NA
CDR3: CASSLARSTDTQYF
DNA: TGTGCCAGCAGCTTAGCACGTAGCACAGATACGCAGTATTTT

size: NA
J: TRBJ2-5
V: TRBV7-9
D: NA
CDR3: CASSLRTDQETQYF
DNA: TGTGCCAGCAGCTTAAGGACAGATCAAGAGACCCAGTACTTC

size: NA
J: TRBJ2-2
V: TRBV19
D: NA
CDR3: CASSSRQETNTGELFF
DNA: TGTGCCAGTAGTAGTCGACAGGAGACAAACACCGGGGAGCTGTTTTTT

size: once
J: TRBJ1-2
V: TRBV7-2
D: TRBD1
CDR3: CASSWAGTGDGYTF
DNA: TGTGCCAGCAGCTGGGCCGGGACAGGGGATGGCTACACCTTC

size: NA
J: TRBJ1-2
V: TRBV14
D: NA
CDR3: CASSPLGGAGGYTF
DNA: TGTGCCAGCAGCCCCCTTGGGGGGGCTGGTGGCTACACCTTC

size: NA
J: TRBJ2-1
V: TRBV2
D: TRBD2
CDR3: CASSRGLAGADEQFF
DNA: TGTGCCAGCAGTCGGGGGCTAGCGGGAGCGGATGAGCAGTTCTTC

size: NA
J: TRBJ2-7
V: TRBV29-1
D: TRBD2
CDR3: CSARTSGSYEQYF
DNA: TGCAGCGCACGAACTAGCGGGAGTTACGAGCAGTACTTC

size: NA
J: TRBJ2-5
V: TRBV6-5
D: NA
CDR3: CASSYLHGIAQETQYF
DNA: TGTGCCAGCAGTTACTTACACGGGATCGCCCAAGAGACCCAGTACTTC

size: once
J: TRBJ1-4
V: TRBV6-2/TRBV6-3
D: NA
CDR3: CASSSPRTANEKLFF
DNA: TGTGCCAGCAGTTCCCCCCGGACAGCAAATGAAAAACTGTTTTTT

size: once
J: TRBJ2-3
V: TRBV4-2
D: NA
CDR3: CASRKALNTDTQYF
DNA: TGTGCCAGCAGGAAAGCCCTCAACACAGATACGCAGTATTTT

size: NA
J: TRBJ2-7
V: TRBV10-2
D: NA
CDR3: CASSRGGGSYEQYF
DNA: TGCGCCAGCAGCCGAGGGGGGGGTTCCTACGAGCAGTACTTC